One and the same sample provided the 21 T cell receptor beta chains below, sequenced in a study of blood T cell repertoires in COVID-19. Only in-frame clones appear in the TCRdb table, and some are missing; sequencing was by immunoSEQ multiplex PCR. In the table there are 150,000 to 190,000 clones, less than 90% of which are singletons. The sample consisted of peripheral blood. Receptor source: a woman between 65 and 79 years old with acute or convalescent COVID-19.

J is TRBJ1-2 and V is TRBV4-3; D is ambiguous. CDR3 size: 15 residues. V was clipped by 0 bases and J by 0 bases, with 8 bases between them. Per germline, CDR1 LGHNA and CDR2 YSLEER. The CDR3 spells CASSQERRANYGYTF. For the CDR3, the DNA is TGCGCCAGCAGCCAAGAACGGCGGGCTAACTATGGCTACACCTTC.

This rearrangement joins TRBV5-1 to TRBJ2-1; 9 nucleotides match TRBD2. The CDR3 is 15 amino acids. V lost 4 bases, J lost 10 bases, and 12 bases stayed unmatched. Germline CDR1 and CDR2: SGHRS and YFSETQ. This CDR3 is CASSTPSGANEEQFF. The CDR3 DNA reads as TGCGCCAGCAGCACCCCTAGCGGGGCGAATGAGGAGCAGTTCTTC. Based on the CDR3 plus reference TRBV5-1 and TRBJ2-1, the full variable domain is KAGVTQTPRYLIKTRGQQVTLSCSPISGHRSVSWYQQTPGQGLQFLFEYFSETQRNKGNFPGRFSGRQFSNSRSEMNVSTLELGDSALYLCASSTPSGANEEQFFGPGTRLTVL.

The chain recombines TRBV4-1 with TRBJ2-5; D is unresolved. V was cut by 2 bases and J by 1 base, with 20 bases left in between. Germline V lookup: CDR1 MGHRA, CDR2 YSYEKL. This CDR3 is 18 amino acids long. The CDR3 spells CASSQRPWASRVQETQYF. CDR3 coding DNA: TGCGCCAGCAGCCAACGTCCCTGGGCCAGTAGAGTCCAAGAGACCCAGTACTTC.

The V gene is TRBV27, the J gene TRBJ2-1; 14 bases line up with TRBD2. The CDR3 loop spans 15 amino acids. Trimming removed 6 bases from V and 8 bases from J; junction bases left unmatched: 6. The germline V gene encodes CDR1 MNHEY and CDR2 SMNVEV (reference sequence). CDR3 DNA sequence: TGTGCCAGCAGACTGGGGACTAGCGGGGGTCATGAGCAGTTCTTC. It specifies CASRLGTSGGHEQFF.

J is TRBJ2-3 and V is TRBV5-1; 7 bases match TRBD2. This CDR3 is 14 amino acids long. CDR1 and CDR2 from the germline V gene are SGHRS and YFSETQ. The junction had 9 bases not matched to a gene; V was cut back by 3 bases and J by 8 bases. The CDR3 nucleotides read TGCGCCAGCAGCTCGTACTCGGGGGAGGGTACGCAGTATTTT. It is translated as CASSSYSGEGTQYF.

The CDR3 DNA sequence: TGTGCCACCAGTGATTCTAACAGGGCTAGCACAGATACGCAGTATTTT. Translated: CATSDSNRASTDTQYF. The chain is built from TRBV24-1 and TRBJ2-3, with a tentative D call TRBD1 (6 bases). This CDR3 is 16 amino acids long. CDR1 and CDR2 from the germline V gene are KGHDR and SFDVKD. V was trimmed by 2 bases and J by 0 bases, leaving 11 bases between them.

The rearrangement uses TRBV2 and TRBJ2-2; TRBD1 matches 9 bases. Looked up from germline, CDR1 is SNHLY and CDR2 is FYNNEI. The CDR3 consists of 14 residues. V was clipped by 10 bases and J by 4 bases; unmatched bases: 7. CDR3 region: CAISGQGPTGELFF. The CDR3 region has the DNA TGTGCCATCTCGGGACAGGGTCCCACCGGGGAGCTGTTTTTT.

This clone was found a few times. V is TRBV5-5 and J is TRBJ2-4; D possibly corresponds to TRBD1 (5 bases). Trimming stripped 0 bases from V and 1 base from J, with 11 bases between. The CDR3 has 16 residues. Per the germline V gene, CDR1 is SGHKS and CDR2 is YYEKEE (reference sequence). The CDR3, as DNA: TGTGCCAGCAGCTTGGTCCCCCAGGGCGCCAAAAACATTCAGTACTTC. Translating it yields CASSLVPQGAKNIQYF.

This clone was counted once. The rearrangement uses TRBV21-1 and TRBJ1-4; the table names TRBD1, a call not compared with the DNA. TRBV21-1 is given as a pseudogene. This CDR3 has 22 residues. CDR3 nucleotide sequence: TGTGCCAGCAGCTCCCTCAGACAGGGGGCTTCCACACTTTATTCACAAAGAGAAAAACTGTTTTTT. Translated, it gives CASSSLRQGASTLYSQREKLFF.

V usage is TRBV3-1 (or the pseudogene TRBV3-2) and J usage is TRBJ1-1, with unresolved D. This CDR3 region has 14 residues. Trimming shortened V by 3 bases and J by 2 bases, and 10 bases separated the two germline ends. Germline CDR1 and CDR2: LGHDT and YNNKEL (reference sequence). CDR3 in amino acids: CASSHYTANTEAFF. As DNA, the CDR3 is TGTGCCAGCAGCCATTATACAGCTAACACTGAAGCTTTCTTT.

V is TRBV5-1 and J is TRBJ1-1, with D unresolved. CDR3 length: 13 residues. Germline CDR1 and CDR2: SGHRS and YFSETQ. V was clipped by 0 bases and J by 1 base, with 4 bases between them. The CDR3 nucleotides read TGCGCCAGCAGCTTGGACAGGAACACTGAAGCTTTCTTT. It is translated as CASSLDRNTEAFF.

The J gene is TRBJ1-2, the V gene TRBV6-5; D not certain. This CDR3 is built from 15 residues. Germline lookup yields CDR1 MNHEY and CDR2 SVGAGI. The germline V and J ends were trimmed by 2 bases and 4 bases, with 14 bases remaining between them. The CDR3: CASSYIQGVGYGYTF. In DNA, the CDR3 is TGTGCCAGCAGTTACATACAAGGAGTAGGCTATGGCTACACCTTC.

The V and J genes are TRBV3-1 (or the pseudogene TRBV3-2) and TRBJ2-5; 8 positions agree with TRBD2. This CDR3 comprises 14 residues. V dropped 4 bases and J dropped 5; count of bases not matched to a gene: 6. From germline, CDR1 is LGHDT and CDR2 YNNKEL (reference sequence). The CDR3 nucleotides are TGTGCCAGCAGCCCTTCGGGGGGGGCGGAGACCCAGTACTTC. It translates to CASSPSGGAETQYF.

The genes are TRBV9 and TRBJ2-3; no clear D gene. The CDR3 spans 15 residues. Germline V lookup: CDR1 SGDLS, CDR2 YYNGEE. The V gene lost 4 bases and the J gene lost 4 bases, with 16 bases spanning the gap. CDR3 sequence reads: CASSPRPTPPDTQYF. For the CDR3, the DNA is TGTGCCAGCAGCCCCAGGCCCACCCCTCCAGATACGCAGTATTTT.

The V gene is TRBV10-3, the J gene TRBJ1-5; D is unclear. Germline V gene data show CDR1 as ENHRY and CDR2 as SYGVKD. V dropped 0 bases and J dropped 9 bases, with 12 bases sitting between them. This CDR3 comprises 14 residues. The CDR3 coding sequence is TGTGCCATCAGTGAGTCGGGCTCAGGTCCGCCCCAGCATTTT. Translation: CAISESGSGPPQHF.

The chain links TRBV12-3 or TRBV12-4 to TRBJ1-2; 7 nucleotides align to TRBD1. The V segment lost 5 bases and the J segment 8 bases; nucleotides outside the gene matches: 5. This CDR3 comprises 12 residues. CDR3 DNA sequence: TGTGCCAGCAGTACACAGGGGTGGGGCTACACCTTC. Amino acid sequence: CASSTQGWGYTF.

The chain employs TRBV19 and TRBJ1-4; D gene uncertain. Germline V gene sequence: CDR1 LNHDA, CDR2 SQIVND (reference sequence). Trimming removed 6 bases at V and 8 bases at J, with 16 bases between. The CDR3 consists of 14 residues. DNA of the CDR3: TGTGCCAGTAGCTCCGCGGGTCTGGGGGAAAAACTGTTTTTT. Translation: CASSSAGLGEKLFF. Combining the CDR3 with reference TRBV19 and TRBJ1-4 gives the whole variable domain DGGITQSPKYLFRKEGQNVTLSCEQNLNHDAMYWYRQDPGQGLRLIYYSQIVNDFQKGDIAEGYSVSREKKESFPLTVTSAQKNPTAFYLCASSSAGLGEKLFFGSGTQLSVL.

V usage is TRBV18 and J usage is TRBJ2-4; TRBD1 matches 8 bases. The CDR3 consists of 16 residues. Germline CDR1 is KGHSH and CDR2 is LQKENI. With 3 bases clipped from V and 9 bases from J, the junction kept 13 bases outside the gene matches. CDR3: CASSPTGGEIWGIQYF. The CDR3 DNA reads TGTGCCAGCTCACCTACAGGGGGAGAAATATGGGGCATTCAGTACTTC.

A single count supports this clone. V usage is TRBV6-6 and J usage is TRBJ2-7, with 8 bases fitting TRBD1. This CDR3 is 12 amino acids long. With V trimmed by 4 bases and J by 5 bases, 1 base remained unmatched. The germline V gene encodes CDR1 MNHNY and CDR2 SVGAGI (reference sequence). CDR3 loop: CASSWGQDEQYF. DNA of the CDR3: TGTGCCAGCAGTTGGGGACAGGACGAGCAGTACTTC.

The V and J genes are TRBV27 and TRBJ2-2, with TRBD2 identical over 9 bases. Trimming cost V 4 bases and J 7 bases; bases outside gene matches: 10. This CDR3 contains 16 residues. Germline V gene sequence: CDR1 MNHEY, CDR2 SMNVEV (reference sequence). CDR3 in DNA: TGTGCCAGCAGTTCGCTGATAGCGGGGGTGGACGGGGAGCTGTTTTTT. Translated, it gives CASSSLIAGVDGELFF.

The CDR3 DNA reads TGTGCCAGCAGTCCCGGGACTAGCTCCTACAATGAGCAGTTCTTC. Translation gives CASSPGTSSYNEQFF. The chain is built from TRBV2 and TRBJ2-1; 8 nucleotides match TRBD2. The CDR3 loop spans 15 amino acids. The ends lost 5 bases at V and 0 bases at J; junction bases unmatched: 3. CDR1 and CDR2 from the germline V gene are SNHLY and FYNNEI.